Listed below are T cell receptor beta chains from one sample, sequenced in a study of blood T cell repertoires in COVID-19. Repertoires were generated with immunoSEQ multiplex PCR, while TCRdb's copy carries only in-frame clones and drops some. In the table there are a few hundred thousand clones, over 75% of which are singletons. The sample taken for sequencing was PBMCs or T cells enriched from blood (not recorded which). These receptor sequences come from a woman aged 25 to 45 who had recovered from COVID-19. The CDR3 runs from the conserved cysteine through the conserved F or W. The order of the fields is V gene, D gene, J gene, clone size, CDR3 length, CDR3 DNA, CDR3 protein. A D gene is named only where the DNA matches it firmly. Rows may omit the clone size; those that give it use once, few, many or a size class.

V: TRBV27
D: TRBD2
J: TRBJ2-7
size: .
length: 15
DNA: TGTGCCAGCAGTTTAACGTCTAGCGGGGGCTACGAGCAGTACTTC
CDR3: CASSLTSSGGYEQYF

V: TRBV28
D: TRBD1
J: TRBJ1-5
size: .
length: 14
DNA: TGTGCCAGCATTTTCCGGGACAGGGGACAGCCCCAGCATTTT
CDR3: CASIFRDRGQPQHF

V: TRBV5-4
D: TRBD2
J: TRBJ2-3
size: .
length: 17
DNA: TGTGCCAGCAGCTCCTCCTTTTCGCGGGGGGGTCCAGATACGCAGTATTTT
CDR3: CASSSSFSRGGPDTQYF

V: TRBV19
D: TRBD1
J: TRBJ2-7
size: .
length: 14
DNA: TGTGCCAGCATTGGGGACAGGGGGCCCTACGAGCAGTACTTC
CDR3: CASIGDRGPYEQYF

V: TRBV5-5
D: .
J: TRBJ1-2
size: .
length: 14
DNA: TGTGCCAGCAGCTCGTCGGCGGGAGGACGTGGCTACACCTTC
CDR3: CASSSSAGGRGYTF

V: TRBV14
D: TRBD1
J: TRBJ2-7
size: .
length: 14
DNA: TGTGCCAGCAGTACCGGGACAGGGGTCTACGAGCAGTACTTC
CDR3: CASSTGTGVYEQYF

V: TRBV28
D: TRBD2
J: TRBJ2-3
size: .
length: 15
DNA: TGTGCCAGCAGCCCCAGGGCGGGGGTGACAGATACGCAGTATTTT
CDR3: CASSPRAGVTDTQYF

V: TRBV28
D: .
J: TRBJ1-2
size: .
length: 15
DNA: TGTGCCAGCAGTCCCTCAGGTTTTTGGGCAGATGGCTACACCTTC
CDR3: CASSPSGFWADGYTF

V: TRBV28
D: .
J: TRBJ1-5
size: .
length: 14
DNA: TGTGCCAGCAGTTTGTTTCAGGGCAATCAGCCCCAGCATTTT
CDR3: CASSLFQGNQPQHF

V: TRBV7-2
D: .
J: TRBJ2-3
size: .
length: 15
DNA: TGTGCCAGCAGCTACCTGGTGGGGGCGCCTGGTACGCAGTATTTT
CDR3: CASSYLVGAPGTQYF

V: TRBV28
D: TRBD1
J: TRBJ1-2
size: .
length: 13
DNA: TGTGCCAGCAGCCGGACAGGGGTGGACGGCTACACCTTC
CDR3: CASSRTGVDGYTF

V: TRBV12-3/TRBV12-4
D: .
J: TRBJ1-1
size: .
length: 13
DNA: TGTGCCAGCAGTTTAGAGGGGGGGGGAGAAGCTTTCTTT
CDR3: CASSLEGGGEAFF

V: TRBV13
D: .
J: TRBJ1-2
size: few
length: 17
DNA: TGTGCCAGCAGCTTTATAGCGGAAGGCCAGGGCGACTATGGCTACACCTTC
CDR3: CASSFIAEGQGDYGYTF

V: TRBV9
D: TRBD1
J: TRBJ1-6
size: .
length: 15
DNA: TGTGCCAGCAGCGGGGGACAGGGGGCGGTTTCACCCCTCCACTTT
CDR3: CASSGGQGAVSPLHF

V: TRBV6-1
D: .
J: TRBJ1-3
size: once
length: 13
DNA: TGTGCCAGCAGTGACAGAGGGGGAAACACCATATATTTT
CDR3: CASSDRGGNTIYF

V: TRBV30
D: .
J: TRBJ1-6
size: .
length: 16
DNA: TGTGCCTGGAGTGTGTGGTGGCAGGGAGGAGGCTCACCCCTCCACTTT
CDR3: CAWSVWWQGGGSPLHF

V: TRBV2
D: TRBD1
J: TRBJ1-6
size: .
length: 16
DNA: TGTGCCAGCAGTGAAGAGGGACAGAGATATAATTCACCCCTCCACTTT
CDR3: CASSEEGQRYNSPLHF

V: TRBV5-1
D: TRBD1
J: TRBJ2-1
size: .
length: 20
DNA: TGCGCCAGCGATAACTGGACAGGGTCTAAGACTCGTCTAACCTACAATGAGCAGTTCTTC
CDR3: CASDNWTGSKTRLTYNEQFF

V: TRBV3-1/TRBV3-2
D: TRBD1
J: TRBJ1-1
size: .
length: 14
DNA: TGTGCCAGCAGCCAGGGGACAGGGAACACTGAAGCTTTCTTT
CDR3: CASSQGTGNTEAFF

V: TRBV5-4
D: TRBD2
J: TRBJ2-1
size: .
length: 17
DNA: TGTGCCAGCAGCCCTAGGTCCCCGGGACTAGCGGCCGTTGAGCAGTTCTTC
CDR3: CASSPRSPGLAAVEQFF

V: TRBV28
D: .
J: TRBJ1-6
size: few
length: 17
DNA: TGTGCCAGCAGTTTATATAGGGGAGGGATAGGTGATTCACCCCTCCACTTT
CDR3: CASSLYRGGIGDSPLHF

V: TRBV6-4
D: .
J: TRBJ2-6
size: .
length: 16
DNA: TGTGCCAGTGCCCCGGGACAACTATCTGGGGCCAACGTCCTGACTTTC
CDR3: CASAPGQLSGANVLTF